Only one count was recorded for the clone carrying this T cell receptor beta chain. V was trimmed by 7 bases and J by 3 bases, leaving 13 bases between them. CDR1 GTSNPN and CDR2 SVGIG come from the germline V gene (reference sequence). The CDR3 is 13 residues long. This specimen comes from a study of shared clonotypes between healthy human individuals. This was a deep-level run. Profiled with immunoSEQ multiplex PCR; TCRdb holds only in-frame clones, not every one. The data contain 1 million to 1.3 million clones, more than 75% of them singletons. Sequencing was done on a sample of memory CD4+ T cells from PBMCs. Subset specified: CD45RA-negative fraction. This chain joins TRBV30 and TRBJ1-3; D is uncertain. The TCR was taken from a man between 18 and 35 years old in good health. Some clones in this sample may be carry-over from other donors' samples. This CDR3 reads CASFFGVGNTIYF. The CDR3 DNA is TGTGCCTCCTTCTTCGGAGTTGGAAACACCATATATTTT. Drawing the rest from reference TRBV30 and TRBJ1-3, the complete variable domain is SQTIHQWPATLVQPVGSPLSLECTVEGTSNPNLYWYRQAAGRGLQLLFYSVGIGQISSEVPQNLSASRPQDRQFILSSKKLLLSDSGFYLCASFFGVGNTIYFGEGSWLTVV.